What follows are 21 T cell receptor beta chains derived from one specimen sequenced in a study of blood T cell repertoires in COVID-19. The data were produced by immunoSEQ multiplex PCR, yet TCRdb's version contains in-frame clones alone and is incomplete. The data hold around 240,000 clones, with approximately 83% observed a single time. Sequencing was carried out using PBMCs or T cells enriched from blood (not recorded which). All receptors come from a woman between 45 and 65 years old who had recovered from COVID-19.

The chain carries TRBV3-1 (or the pseudogene TRBV3-2) and TRBJ1-1, with 10 bases fitting TRBD1. Germline CDR1 is LGHDT and CDR2 is YNNKEL (reference sequence). The CDR3 contains 15 residues. Trimming at V came to 3 bases and at J to 10 bases, leaving 11 bases not matched to a gene. CDR3 in amino acids: CASSHGDRGQVGAFF. The CDR3 DNA is TGTGCCAGCAGCCATGGGGACAGGGGACAGGTCGGAGCTTTCTTT.

V is TRBV5-1 and J is TRBJ1-5; the match to TRBD1 covers 10 bases. This CDR3 is built from 18 residues. The germline V gene encodes CDR1 SGHRS and CDR2 YFSETQ. Germline trimming cut 1 base from V and 5 bases from J; bases unmatched to any gene: 12. The CDR3 is CASSLRDRGRQHDQPQHF. The CDR3 region has the DNA TGCGCCAGCAGCTTGAGGGACAGGGGCCGCCAACACGATCAGCCCCAGCATTTT.

The chain links TRBV29-1 to TRBJ1-1; 11 positions agree with TRBD1. The CDR3 extends over 11 amino acids. CDR1 and CDR2 from the germline V gene are SQVTM and ANQGSEA. CDR3 bases: TGCACCGGACAGGGGGCTACTGAAGCTTTCTTT. Amino acid sequence: CTGQGATEAFF.

The rearrangement uses TRBV27 and TRBJ2-1; D might be TRBD2 (5 bases). With 6 bases removed from V and 5 bases from J, the gap between germline ends came to 14 bases. The CDR3 contains 14 residues. Germline CDR1 reads MNHEY; CDR2 reads SMNVEV (reference sequence). This chain's CDR3 is CASRAAGINNEQFF. In DNA form, the CDR3 reads TGTGCCAGCAGGGCCGCCGGGATCAACAATGAGCAGTTCTTC.

The chain combines TRBV5-1 with TRBJ2-2; TRBD2 aligns across 10 bases. The J segment lost 5 bases and the V segment lost 2 bases, leaving 3 bases of the junction unmatched. The CDR3 is 15 residues long. CDR1 is SGHRS and CDR2 is YFSETQ in the germline V gene. CDR3 sequence reads: CASSFPSGSTGELFF. CDR3 DNA: TGCGCCAGCAGCTTTCCTAGCGGGAGTACCGGGGAGCTGTTTTTT.

The chain uses TRBV2 and TRBJ2-1; a weak D match, TRBD1 (5 bases). Per germline, CDR1 SNHLY and CDR2 FYNNEI. This CDR3 has 16 amino acids. Between the trimmed V and J ends, which lost 7 bases and 5 bases, there was a span of 21 bases. The CDR3 bases are TGTGCCAGCACCTTTTCGACAGACCGTCCCCACAATGAGCAGTTCTTC. Protein: CASTFSTDRPHNEQFF. Variable domain in full (rest from reference TRBV2 and TRBJ2-1): EPEVTQTPSHQVTQMGQEVILRCVPISNHLYFYWYRQILGQKVEFLVSFYNNEISEKSEIFDDQFSVERPDGSNFTLKIRSTKLEDSAMYFCASTFSTDRPHNEQFFGPGTRLTVL.

The genes are TRBV5-1 and TRBJ2-3; 9 bases match TRBD2. The CDR3 runs 13 residues. CDR1 SGHRS and CDR2 YFSETQ come from the germline V gene. With 4 bases clipped from V and 4 bases from J, the junction kept 1 base outside the gene matches. The CDR3 loop is CASSAGGPDTQYF. Here the CDR3 DNA reads TGCGCCAGCAGCGCGGGAGGGCCAGATACGCAGTATTTT.

CDR3 nucleotide sequence: TGTGCCAGCACGACGACAGGGACTTACACAGATACGCAGTATTTT. It codes for CASTTTGTYTDTQYF. The rearrangement links TRBV7-9 to TRBJ2-3; D possibly corresponds to TRBD1 (7 bases). The length of the CDR3 is 15 residues. The V gene's germline CDR1 is SEHNR and CDR2 FQNEAQ (reference sequence). The V end was cut by 7 bases, the J end by 2 bases, with 16 bases between.

This clone occurred a few times. The gene calls are TRBV28 and TRBJ1-5; D gene uncertain. CDR1 is MDHEN, CDR2 SYDVKM, per germline. The V gene lost 5 bases and the J gene lost 0 bases, with 20 bases spanning the gap. The CDR3 is 18 amino acids. The CDR3, as DNA: TGTGCCAGCAGTGCCAATATACAACAGACATATAGCAATCAGCCCCAGCATTTT. Translation gives CASSANIQQTYSNQPQHF.

In its sample, this clone was seen a few times. V gene TRBV21-1 combines with J gene TRBJ2-5; TRBD1, the table's D call, was not compared with the DNA. TRBV21-1 is reported as a pseudogene. The CDR3 is 16 residues long. This CDR3 is CASSNWDRGDQETQYF. CDR3 DNA sequence: TGTGCCAGCAGCAATTGGGACAGGGGGGACCAAGAGACCCAGTACTTC.

The J gene is TRBJ2-2, the V gene TRBV9, with 11 bases identical to TRBD2. Germline V gene lookup returns CDR1 SGDLS and CDR2 YYNGEE. The junction had 18 bases not matched to a gene; V was cut back by 3 bases and J by 5 bases. This CDR3 comprises 20 residues. The CDR3 sequence: CASSAPDGTGTSGTTGELFF. The CDR3 DNA sequence: TGTGCCAGCAGCGCTCCGGACGGAACCGGGACTAGCGGTACTACCGGGGAGCTGTTTTTT.

The J gene is TRBJ2-3, the V gene TRBV3-1 (or the pseudogene TRBV3-2), with a weak D call TRBD1 (5 bases). With 4 bases removed from V and 3 bases from J, the gap between germline ends came to 8 bases. Germline lookup yields CDR1 LGHDT and CDR2 YNNKEL (reference sequence). This CDR3 contains 13 residues. The CDR3 DNA reads as TGTGCCAGCAGCCGGAAGGGGACAGATACGCAGTATTTT. Translated, it gives CASSRKGTDTQYF.

This sequence joins TRBV28 and TRBJ2-7, with 10 bases that match TRBD2. This CDR3 region has 15 residues. V lost 5 bases, J lost 0 bases, and 4 bases stayed unmatched. CDR1 is MDHEN, CDR2 SYDVKM, per germline. The CDR3 sequence is CASSRTSGASYEQYF. The CDR3 DNA reads TGTGCCAGCAGTAGAACTAGCGGGGCCTCCTACGAGCAGTACTTC.

Comments on this clone: This same CDR3 is encoded by further DNA sequences in the sample. J is TRBJ2-7 and V is TRBV3-1 (or the pseudogene TRBV3-2), with D unresolved. Looked up from germline, CDR1 is LGHDT and CDR2 is YNNKEL (reference sequence). Trimming removed 1 base from V and 3 bases from J, with 4 bases in between. The CDR3 spans 12 residues. CDR3 region: CASSQGLYEQYF. The CDR3 region has the DNA TGTGCCAGCAGCCAAGGACTCTACGAGCAGTACTTC.

As DNA, the CDR3 is TGTGCCCACCCAGGGATCGTGGATACGCAGTATTTT. This codes for CAHPGIVDTQYF. This chain connects TRBV11-1 to TRBJ2-3; maybe TRBD1 (5 bases). Germline values: CDR1 SGHAT, CDR2 FQDESV (reference sequence). CDR3 size: 12 residues. V lost 11 bases to trimming and J lost 6 bases, with 15 bases between them.

The V and J genes are TRBV6-1 and TRBJ2-2; D gene unclear. Deletions cut 1 base from V and 3 bases from J, with 6 bases between. CDR1 and CDR2 (germline): MNHNS, SASEGT. CDR3 length: 14 amino acids. This CDR3 is CASSEVPYTGELFF. CDR3 sequence (DNA): TGTGCCAGCAGTGAAGTCCCATACACCGGGGAGCTGTTTTTT.

The chain carries TRBV19 and TRBJ2-2, with D unclear. V was pared by 7 bases and J by 0 bases, with 6 bases between. Germline V lookup: CDR1 LNHDA, CDR2 SQIVND (reference sequence). This CDR3 region has 13 residues. The CDR3 sequence: CASNLANTGELFF. The CDR3 DNA reads TGTGCCAGTAATCTTGCGAACACCGGGGAGCTGTTTTTT.

This rearrangement joins TRBV11-2 to TRBJ1-2; TRBD1 aligns across 7 bases. This CDR3 is built from 13 residues. The V gene's germline CDR1 is SGHAT and CDR2 FQNNGV. V was pared by 0 bases and J by 7 bases, with 2 bases of the junction left unmatched. The CDR3 loop reads CASSLEGGLGYTF. DNA for the CDR3: TGTGCCAGCAGCTTAGAAGGGGGCCTTGGCTACACCTTC.

The chain recombines TRBV10-3 with TRBJ1-3, with D hard to call. Germline-derived CDR1 and CDR2 are ENHRY and SYGVKD. CDR3 length equals 14 residues. Trimming shortened V by 4 bases and J by 2 bases, and 9 bases separated the two germline ends. The CDR3 DNA reads as TGTGCCATCAGTGGAGGGAATACTGGAAACACCATATATTTT. This translates into CAISGGNTGNTIYF.

This clone appeared once. The genes are TRBV19 and TRBJ2-7; 7 nucleotides align to TRBD1. CDR1 is LNHDA, CDR2 SQIVND, per germline (reference sequence). The CDR3 consists of 14 residues. With V trimmed by 5 bases and J by 5 bases, 9 bases remained unmatched. CDR3 in amino acids: CASSLRGGEDEQYF. The CDR3 DNA is TGTGCCAGTAGTTTACGAGGGGGCGAAGACGAGCAGTACTTC.

The V gene is TRBV28, the J gene TRBJ1-1, with D possibly being TRBD1 (6 bases). The ends were cut back, 3 bases at V and 11 bases at J, with 10 bases in the middle. This CDR3 has 11 residues. Germline values: CDR1 MDHEN, CDR2 SYDVKM. The CDR3 region has the DNA TGTGCCAGCAGTTTCACAGGGTTGGCTTTCTTT. Its protein is CASSFTGLAFF. Supplemented by reference TRBV28 and TRBJ1-1, the full variable domain reads DVKVTQSSRYLVKRTGEKVFLECVQDMDHENMFWYRQDPGLGLRLIYFSYDVKMKEKGDIPEGYSVSREKKERFSLILESASTNQTSMYLCASSFTGLAFFGQGTRLTVV.